The entry below gives a single TCR beta chain sequence along with its context. What it recognizes is unknown. The V gene lost 4 bases and the J gene lost 2 bases, with 20 bases spanning the gap. The CDR3 consists of 17 residues. Germline CDR1 and CDR2: SGHDN and FVKESK. This sample is drawn from a study of shared clonotypes between healthy human individuals. General observations from the study: Only blood underwent sampling, and tissue repertoires likely differ.

Division of CD4+ cells produced a CD45RA+ naive subset and a CD45RA-negative memory subset. Generated by immunoSEQ multiplex PCR, the TCRdb table keeps only in-frame clones and is missing some. Of around 1.1 million clones listed, around 78% are singletons. This receptor was taken from a man between 18 and 35 years old in good health. Some clones in this sample may be carry-over from other donors' samples. The chain carries TRBV14 and TRBJ1-2, with D hard to call. Sequenced material: memory CD4+ T cells from PBMCs. Sample subset: CD45RA-negative fraction. For the CDR3, the DNA is TGTGCCAGCAGCCCCACTTTGGGCGCTGAGCTGAACTATGGCTACACCTTC. It yields the protein CASSPTLGAELNYGYTF. The full variable domain, in which reference TRBV14 and TRBJ1-2 provide the parts outside the CDR3, is EAGVTQFPSHSVIEKGQTVTLRCDPISGHDNLYWYRRVMGKEIKFLLHFVKESKQDESGMPNNRFLAERTGGTYSTLKVQPAELEDSGVYFCASSPTLGAELNYGYTFGSGTRLTVV.